These T cell receptor beta chains were read from a single sample in a study of control samples from healthy donors and cancer patients. The protocol was immunoSEQ multiplex PCR, while the TCRdb copy is restricted to in-frame clones and leaves out a portion. The table includes 45,000 to 55,000 clones, about 95% detected once. Sequencing was performed on blood. These receptor sequences come from a man aged 30 to 45 in good health. The CDR3 runs from the conserved cysteine through the conserved F or W. D genes are given only for firm matches.

D: .
V: TRBV9
J: TRBJ2-3
CDR3: CASSTHSTDTQYF
DNA: TGTGCCAGCAGTACCCATAGCACAGATACGCAGTATTTT

D: TRBD2
V: TRBV28
J: TRBJ2-7
CDR3: CASSELAGSYEQYF
DNA: TGTGCCAGCAGTGAACTAGCGGGGTCCTACGAGCAGTACTTC

D: TRBD2
V: TRBV19
J: TRBJ2-7
CDR3: CASSTPTGGKYF
DNA: TGTGCCAGTAGTACCCCCACCGGGGGGAAGTACTTC

D: .
V: TRBV10-2
J: TRBJ1-2
CDR3: CASSDWALDYGYTF
DNA: TGCGCCAGCAGTGATTGGGCTTTGGACTATGGCTACACCTTC

D: TRBD1
V: TRBV7-6
J: TRBJ2-3
CDR3: CASSLLGTGASTDTQYF
DNA: TGTGCCAGCAGCTTGTTAGGGACAGGGGCTAGCACAGATACGCAGTATTTT

D: .
V: TRBV7-9
J: TRBJ2-7
CDR3: CASSSGRDYEQYF
DNA: TGTGCCAGCAGCTCCGGACGGGATTACGAGCAGTACTTC

D: .
V: TRBV15
J: TRBJ1-5
CDR3: CATSPDSISNQPQHF
DNA: TGTGCCACCAGCCCTGACAGTATTAGCAATCAGCCCCAGCATTTT

D: TRBD1
V: TRBV25-1
J: TRBJ2-1
CDR3: CASSRTGGYNEQFF
DNA: TGTGCCAGCAGCAGGACAGGGGGCTACAATGAGCAGTTCTTC

D: TRBD2
V: TRBV29-1
J: TRBJ2-2
CDR3: CSLWPGLAGALGWTGELFF
DNA: TGCAGCTTATGGCCGGGACTAGCGGGAGCCCTCGGATGGACCGGGGAGCTGTTTTTT

D: TRBD1
V: TRBV6-4
J: TRBJ2-2
CDR3: CASREDRGHTGELFF
DNA: TGTGCCAGCAGAGAGGACAGGGGGCACACCGGGGAGCTGTTTTTT